Below are 15 T cell receptor beta chains sequenced from a single sample in a study of early T cells in non-severe SARS-CoV-2 infection. MiXCR was run by TCRdb on the 5' RACE reads, yielding one entry per CDR3 protein. The sample includes about 48,000 distinct CDR3 sequences, approximately 8.1% of them seen just once. Sequencing input: whole blood. The receptor set was obtained from an adult who was a healthcare worker with PCR-confirmed SARS-CoV-2 infection or an uninfected control (not recorded which).

This clonotype was seen many times. This chain connects TRBV10-3 to TRBJ1-2, with D perhaps matching TRBD1 (5 bases). This CDR3 is built from 12 residues. Germline V lookup: CDR1 ENHRY, CDR2 SYGVKD. The germline V and J ends were trimmed by 4 bases and 8 bases, with 11 bases remaining between them. The CDR3 nucleotides read TGTGCCATCAGTGGTTATGGGGACGGCTACACCTTC. This codes for CAISGYGDGYTF.

This sequence joins TRBV7-3 and TRBJ2-5; a weak D match, TRBD2 (5 bases). The CDR3 consists of 14 residues. The V end was cut by 3 bases, the J end by 2 bases, with 10 bases between. Germline values: CDR1 SGHTA, CDR2 FQGTGA. The DNA of the CDR3 is TGTGCCAGCAGCTTCTCGGGAAAGCAAGAGACCCAGTACTTC. This sequence encodes CASSFSGKQETQYF.

This clonotype was recorded many times. The gene calls are TRBV12-3 or TRBV12-4 and TRBJ1-5, with D possibly matching TRBD1 (6 bases). The CDR3 has 16 amino acids. V was cut by 7 bases and J by 0 bases, with 16 bases left in between. The CDR3 loop is CASTRQDSYSNQPQHF. In DNA form, the CDR3 reads TGTGCCAGCACCAGACAGGATAGTTATAGCAATCAGCCCCAGCATTTT.

This chain links TRBV24-1 with TRBJ1-1, with D hard to call. Trimming left V 4 bases short and J 7 bases short, with 6 bases between. The CDR3 spans 11 residues. Per the germline V gene, CDR1 is KGHDR and CDR2 is SFDVKD. The CDR3 DNA reads as TGTGCCACCAGTGACGGGGTTGAAGCTTTCTTT. It encodes CATSDGVEAFF.

The chain employs TRBV29-1 and TRBJ2-7, with 9 bases matching TRBD1. V lost 2 bases, J lost 3 bases, and 11 bases stayed unmatched. The CDR3 is 16 amino acids. The germline V gene has CDR1 SQVTM and CDR2 ANQGSEA. CDR3 sequence: CSVENTGTGRYYEQYF. DNA for the CDR3: TGCAGCGTTGAAAATACAGGGACAGGGCGCTACTACGAGCAGTACTTC.

The J gene is TRBJ2-2, the V gene TRBV7-9; TRBD1 aligns across 8 bases. There are 14 residues in the CDR3. The junction had 6 bases not matched to a gene; V was cut back by 5 bases and J by 7 bases. Germline CDR1 and CDR2: SEHNR and FQNEAQ (reference sequence). CDR3 DNA: TGTGCCAGCAGCCCGGACAGGGTGTTCGGGGAGCTGTTTTTT. Its protein is CASSPDRVFGELFF.

This clonotype was detected only a few times. V usage is TRBV21-1 and J usage is TRBJ1-5; the table's D call, TRBD1, was not checked against the DNA. TRBV21-1 is termed a pseudogene. This CDR3 has 15 residues. In DNA, the CDR3 is TGTGCCAGCAGCCCGAGGCAGGGCATGGATCAGCCCCAGCATTTT. Translation gives CASSPRQGMDQPQHF.

The gene calls are TRBV5-1 and TRBJ1-2; D is undetermined. Germline values: CDR1 SGHRS, CDR2 YFSETQ. The V and J ends lost 0 bases and 5 bases respectively, with 8 bases between them. The CDR3 consists of 13 residues. This CDR3 reads CASSLDKRYGYTF. The CDR3 coding sequence is TGCGCCAGCAGCTTGGATAAGCGATATGGCTACACCTTC.

This clonotype was observed at least ten times. CDR3 sequence (DNA): TGTGCCAGTAGTATAAGAGACGATCTGCCCAATCAGCCCCAGCATTTT. It encodes CASSIRDDLPNQPQHF. V and J are TRBV19 and TRBJ1-5; D unclear. Looked up from germline, CDR1 is LNHDA and CDR2 is SQIVND (reference sequence). The CDR3 is made up of 16 amino acids. V lost 2 bases and J 3 bases, leaving 14 bases between the germline ends.

This clonotype was detected ten times or more. This chain connects TRBV10-2 to TRBJ2-3; D not certain. V was cut by 0 bases and J by 5 bases, with 3 bases left in between. CDR3 length: 12 residues. In germline, CDR1 is WSHSY, CDR2 SAAADI. The CDR3 bases are TGCGCCAGCAGTGAGTCTAGAGATACGCAGTATTTT. As protein: CASSESRDTQYF.

The chain's CDR3 is CASSQVARLGGQYF. The CDR3 region has the DNA TGTGCCAGCAGCCAAGTAGCGAGACTTGGAGGGCAGTACTTC. This chain links TRBV3-1 with TRBJ2-7; D perhaps matches TRBD2 (5 bases). CDR1 is LGHDT, CDR2 YNNKEL, per germline (reference sequence). V dropped 1 base and J dropped 9 bases, with 16 bases sitting between them. This CDR3 has 14 amino acids.

This clonotype appeared many times. The chain is built from TRBV7-9 and TRBJ1-1, with D uncertain. This CDR3 is built from 14 residues. Trimming removed 6 bases from V and 5 bases from J, with 16 bases in between. Germline-derived CDR1 and CDR2 are SEHNR and FQNEAQ (reference sequence). The CDR3 bases are TGTGCCAGCAGTTACGACCTAGTAGGGACTGAAGCTTTCTTT. This codes for CASSYDLVGTEAFF.

The J gene is TRBJ2-5, the V gene TRBV20-1; perhaps TRBD1 as D (6 bases). CDR1 is DFQATT and CDR2 is SNEGSKA in the germline V gene (reference sequence). This CDR3 has 12 residues. Deletions cut 5 bases from V and 5 bases from J, with 12 bases between. CDR3 in DNA: TGCAGTGCTGCTCACAGGGACGAGACCCAGTACTTC. Translation gives CSAAHRDETQYF.

J is TRBJ2-3 and V is TRBV12-3 or TRBV12-4; 8 bases map to TRBD1. Trimming took 10 bases from V and 0 from J; bases not matched to a gene: 3. The CDR3 loop spans 13 amino acids. The CDR3 sequence is CATWDRSTDTQYF. In DNA form, the CDR3 reads TGTGCCACCTGGGACAGGAGCACAGATACGCAGTATTTT.

In its sample, this clonotype was seen many times. This sequence joins TRBV29-1 and TRBJ2-4; D unclear. Germline V gives CDR1 SQVTM, CDR2 ANQGSEA. The V end lost 7 bases, the J end lost 6 bases, and 10 bases lay between the germline ends. The CDR3 contains 11 residues. The CDR3 bases are TGCAGCGCTGTCAGTTTAAACATTCAGTACTTC. Amino acids: CSAVSLNIQYF.